This T cell receptor (delta chain) was identified in a study of gamma-delta T cells after stem cell transplantation. TCRdb re-called clones from the RT-PCR reads via CATT. The sample includes thousands of delta-chain clones, 25% of them seen just once. Germline V gives CDR1 GEAIGNYY, CDR2 EKD. The CDR3 consists of 20 residues. This clone has more than one count but fewer than ten. A read error may be the cause here, since a much bigger clone is one base away. The TCR comes from a human donor. It is not recorded whose cells these are; they may come from a transplant donor. The rearrangement links TRDV2 to TRDJ3; perhaps TRDD3 as D (6 bases). The sequenced sample was gamma-delta T cells. CDR3 amino acids: CARDELRYASRPWDTRQMFF. For the CDR3, the DNA is TGTGCCCGTGACGAGCTTCGATACGCGTCCCGGCCCTGGGACACCCGACAGATGTTTTTC.